The 3 T cell receptor beta chains reported below all come from one sample, sequenced in a study of T cells in Graves' hyperthyroidism and ophthalmopathy. The investigators amplified TCR beta CDR3 regions from RNA transcripts. A first-round RT-PCR of the TCR CDR3 used the HTBI primer set. TCRdb independently ran MiXCR on the multiplex PCR reads; one entry per CDR3 protein. The sample holds approximately 420,000 distinct CDR3 sequences, 14% to 15% seen once. Sequencing was carried out using blood. The receptors come from a woman aged 25-40 years with Graves' hyperthyroidism.

Only a few counts were recorded for this clonotype. The V gene is TRBV28, the J gene TRBJ2-2, with a possible D match to TRBD2 (6 bases). Germline V gives CDR1 MDHEN, CDR2 SYDVKM. This CDR3 has 14 residues. The ends were cut back, 6 bases at V and 4 bases at J, with 12 bases in the middle. The CDR3 coding sequence is TGTGCCAGCAGCCCTACCGGGAGCACCGGGGAGCTGTTTTTT. This translates into CASSPTGSTGELFF.

This clonotype was detected a few times. V usage is TRBV28 and J usage is TRBJ2-1, with 7 bases lining up with TRBD2. V was pared by 6 bases and J by 7 bases, with 12 bases of the junction left unmatched. CDR3 length: 15 residues. Per germline, CDR1 MDHEN and CDR2 SYDVKM. The CDR3 DNA reads as TGTGCCAGCAGGGTCTCGGGAGGATCGGGGAATGAGCAGTTCTTC. Its protein is CASRVSGGSGNEQFF.

The rearrangement uses TRBV3-1 and TRBJ2-2, with 7 nucleotides matching TRBD1. This CDR3 is built from 17 residues. V was pared by 1 base and J by 5 bases, with 10 bases of the junction left unmatched. Germline CDR1 LGHDT, CDR2 YNNKEL (reference sequence). Here the CDR3 DNA reads TGTGCCAGCAGCCAAGCCTCTTCCACAGGGGTTACCGGGGAGCTGTTTTTT. This translates into CASSQASSTGVTGELFF.